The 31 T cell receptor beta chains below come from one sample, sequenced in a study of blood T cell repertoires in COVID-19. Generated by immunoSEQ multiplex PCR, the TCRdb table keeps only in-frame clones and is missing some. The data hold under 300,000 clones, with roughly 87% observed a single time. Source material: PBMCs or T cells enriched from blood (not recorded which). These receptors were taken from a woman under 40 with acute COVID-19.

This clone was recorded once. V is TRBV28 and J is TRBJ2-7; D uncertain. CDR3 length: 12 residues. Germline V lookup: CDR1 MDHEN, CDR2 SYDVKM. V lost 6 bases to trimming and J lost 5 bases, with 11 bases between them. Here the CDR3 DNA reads TGTGCCAGCAGCCGACGGGTCAACGAGCAGTACTTC. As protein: CASSRRVNEQYF.

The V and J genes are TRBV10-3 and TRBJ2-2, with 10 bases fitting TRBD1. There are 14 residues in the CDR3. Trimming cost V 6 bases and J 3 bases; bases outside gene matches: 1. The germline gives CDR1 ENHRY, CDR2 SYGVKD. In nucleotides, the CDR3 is TGTGCCATCAGGGGGACAGGGGACACCGGGGAGCTGTTTTTT. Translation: CAIRGTGDTGELFF.

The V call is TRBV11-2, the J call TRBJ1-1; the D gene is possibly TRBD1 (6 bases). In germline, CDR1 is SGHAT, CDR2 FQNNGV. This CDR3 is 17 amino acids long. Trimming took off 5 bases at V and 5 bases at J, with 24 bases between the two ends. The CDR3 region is CASSQTKFGARGTEAFF. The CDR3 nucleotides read TGTGCCAGCAGCCAAACGAAGTTCGGGGCGAGGGGGACTGAAGCTTTCTTT. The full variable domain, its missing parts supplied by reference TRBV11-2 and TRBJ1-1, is EAGVAQSPRYKIIEKRQSVAFWCNPISGHATLYWYQQILGQGPKLLIQFQNNGVVDDSQLPKDRFSAERLKGVDSTLKIQPAKLEDSAVYLCASSQTKFGARGTEAFFGQGTRLTVV.

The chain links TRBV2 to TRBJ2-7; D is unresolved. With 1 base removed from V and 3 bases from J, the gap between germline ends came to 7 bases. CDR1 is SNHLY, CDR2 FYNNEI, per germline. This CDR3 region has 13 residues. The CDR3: CASSEDSLYEQYF. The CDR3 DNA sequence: TGTGCCAGCAGTGAAGACAGCCTCTACGAGCAGTACTTC.

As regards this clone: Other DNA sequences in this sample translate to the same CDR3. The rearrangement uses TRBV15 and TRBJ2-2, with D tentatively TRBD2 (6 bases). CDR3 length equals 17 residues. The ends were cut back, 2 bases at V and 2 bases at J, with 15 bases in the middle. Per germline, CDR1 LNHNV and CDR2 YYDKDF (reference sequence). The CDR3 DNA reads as TGTGCCACCAGCAGACATTTAGGGGAGGCCAACACCGGGGAGCTGTTTTTT. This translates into CATSRHLGEANTGELFF.

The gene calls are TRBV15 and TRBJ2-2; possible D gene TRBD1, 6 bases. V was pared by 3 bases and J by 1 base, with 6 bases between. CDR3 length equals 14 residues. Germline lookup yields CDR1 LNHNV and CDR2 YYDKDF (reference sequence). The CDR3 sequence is CATSRDRNTGELFF. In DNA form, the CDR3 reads TGTGCCACCAGCAGGGACAGGAACACCGGGGAGCTGTTTTTT.

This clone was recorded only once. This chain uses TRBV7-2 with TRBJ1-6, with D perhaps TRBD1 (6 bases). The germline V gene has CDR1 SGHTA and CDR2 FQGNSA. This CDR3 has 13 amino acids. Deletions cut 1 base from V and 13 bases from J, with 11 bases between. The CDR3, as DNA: TGTGCCAGCAGCTTAGTCGAGGGGGAGCCCCTCCACTTT. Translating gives CASSLVEGEPLHF.

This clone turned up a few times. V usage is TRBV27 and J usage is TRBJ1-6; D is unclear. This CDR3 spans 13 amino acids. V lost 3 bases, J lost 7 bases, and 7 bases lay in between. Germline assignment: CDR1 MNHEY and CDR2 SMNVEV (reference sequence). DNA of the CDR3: TGTGCCAGCAGTTTCACGGGGAATTCACCCCTCCACTTT. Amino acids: CASSFTGNSPLHF.

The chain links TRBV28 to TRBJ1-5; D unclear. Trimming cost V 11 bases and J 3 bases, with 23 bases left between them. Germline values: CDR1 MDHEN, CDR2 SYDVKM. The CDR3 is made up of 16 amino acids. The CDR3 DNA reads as TGTGCCCACCAACGGGGTAACCAGCCCTCCAATCAGCCCCAGCATTTT. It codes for CAHQRGNQPSNQPQHF.

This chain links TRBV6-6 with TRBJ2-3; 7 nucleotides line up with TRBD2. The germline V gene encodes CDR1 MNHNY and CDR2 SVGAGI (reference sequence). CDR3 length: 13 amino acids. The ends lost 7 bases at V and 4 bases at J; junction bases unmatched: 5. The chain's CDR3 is CASKSGGADTQYF. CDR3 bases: TGTGCCAGCAAGTCGGGAGGAGCAGATACGCAGTATTTT.

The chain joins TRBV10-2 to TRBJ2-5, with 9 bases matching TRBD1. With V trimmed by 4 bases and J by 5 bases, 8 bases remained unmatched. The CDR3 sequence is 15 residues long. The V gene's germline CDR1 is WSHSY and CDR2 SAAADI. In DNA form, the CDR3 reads TGCGCCAGCAGTGTACAGGGGGCGATCGGGGAGACCCAGTACTTC. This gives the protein CASSVQGAIGETQYF.

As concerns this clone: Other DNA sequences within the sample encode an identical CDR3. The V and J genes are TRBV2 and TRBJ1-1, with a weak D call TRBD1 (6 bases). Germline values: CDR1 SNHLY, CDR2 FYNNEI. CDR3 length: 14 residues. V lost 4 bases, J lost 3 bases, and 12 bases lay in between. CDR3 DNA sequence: TGTGCCAGCAGTGGCCAGGGGAGTGACACTGAAGCTTTCTTT. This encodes CASSGQGSDTEAFF.

The CDR3 protein is CASSHTSGGRDTQYF. DNA for the CDR3: TGCGCCAGCAGCCACACTAGCGGGGGCAGAGATACGCAGTATTTT. The J gene is TRBJ2-3, the V gene TRBV5-1, with 11 bases that match TRBD2. Trimming took 4 bases from V and 5 from J; bases not matched to a gene: 6. CDR3 length: 15 amino acids. Germline CDR1 reads SGHRS; CDR2 reads YFSETQ.

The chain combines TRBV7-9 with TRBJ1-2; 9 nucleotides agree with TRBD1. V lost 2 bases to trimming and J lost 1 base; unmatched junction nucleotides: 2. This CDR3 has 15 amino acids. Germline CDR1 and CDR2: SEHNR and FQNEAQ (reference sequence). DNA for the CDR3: TGTGCCAGCAGCTTACCGGGACAGGGTAACTATGGCTACACCTTC. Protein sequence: CASSLPGQGNYGYTF. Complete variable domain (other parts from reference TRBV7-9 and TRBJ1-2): DTGVSQNPRHKITKRGQNVTFRCDPISEHNRLYWYRQTLGQGPEFLTYFQNEAQLEKSRLLSDRFSAERPKGSFSTLEIQRTEQGDSAMYLCASSLPGQGNYGYTFGSGTRLTVV.

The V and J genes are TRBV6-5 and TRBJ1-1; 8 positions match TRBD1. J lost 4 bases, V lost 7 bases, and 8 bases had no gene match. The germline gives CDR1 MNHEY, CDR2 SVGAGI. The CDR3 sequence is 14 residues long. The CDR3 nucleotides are TGTGCCAGCACCTCACAGGGGGTGGGCACTGAAGCTTTCTTT. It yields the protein CASTSQGVGTEAFF.

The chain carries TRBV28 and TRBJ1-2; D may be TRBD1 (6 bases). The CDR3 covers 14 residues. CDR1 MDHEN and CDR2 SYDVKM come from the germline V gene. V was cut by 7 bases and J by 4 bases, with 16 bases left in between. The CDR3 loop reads CASKGGGTSYGYTF. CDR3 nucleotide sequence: TGTGCCAGCAAGGGGGGTGGGACTAGCTATGGCTACACCTTC.

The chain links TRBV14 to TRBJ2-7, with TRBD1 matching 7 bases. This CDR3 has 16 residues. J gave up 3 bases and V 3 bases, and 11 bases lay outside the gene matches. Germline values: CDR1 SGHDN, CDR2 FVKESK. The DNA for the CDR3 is TGTGCCAGCAGCCACGTAGGTGGGACAGCAAACTACGAGCAGTACTTC. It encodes CASSHVGGTANYEQYF.

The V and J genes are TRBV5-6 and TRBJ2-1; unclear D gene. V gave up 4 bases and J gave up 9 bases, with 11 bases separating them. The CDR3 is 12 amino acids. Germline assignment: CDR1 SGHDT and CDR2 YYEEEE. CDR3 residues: CASSDKATEQFF. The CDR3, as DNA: TGTGCCAGCAGCGACAAGGCCACTGAGCAGTTCTTC.

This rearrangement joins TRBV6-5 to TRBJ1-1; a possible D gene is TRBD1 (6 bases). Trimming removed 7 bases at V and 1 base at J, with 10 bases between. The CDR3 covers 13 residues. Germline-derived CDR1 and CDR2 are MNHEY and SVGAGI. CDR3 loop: CASNGQWNTEAFF. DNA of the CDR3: TGTGCCAGCAATGGACAGTGGAACACTGAAGCTTTCTTT.

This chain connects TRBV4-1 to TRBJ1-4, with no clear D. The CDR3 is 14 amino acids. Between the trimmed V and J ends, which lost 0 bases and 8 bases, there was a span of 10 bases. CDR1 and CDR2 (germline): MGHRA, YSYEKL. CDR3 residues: CASSQDGSSEKLFF. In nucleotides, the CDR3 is TGCGCCAGCAGCCAAGATGGGAGCAGCGAAAAACTGTTTTTT.

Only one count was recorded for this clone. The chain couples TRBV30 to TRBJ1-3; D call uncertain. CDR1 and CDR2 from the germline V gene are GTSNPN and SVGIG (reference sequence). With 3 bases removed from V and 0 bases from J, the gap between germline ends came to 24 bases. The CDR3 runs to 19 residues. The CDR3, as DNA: TGTGCCTGGAGAGCCGGCGCGCTCTTAATGGAGTTCTCTGGAAACACCATATATTTT. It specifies CAWRAGALLMEFSGNTIYF.

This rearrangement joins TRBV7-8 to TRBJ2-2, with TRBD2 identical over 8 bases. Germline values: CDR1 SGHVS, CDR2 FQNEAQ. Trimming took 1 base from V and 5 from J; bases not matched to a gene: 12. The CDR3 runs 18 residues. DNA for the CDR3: TGTGCCAGCAGCTTAGTACTCGGGTCGTCTAGCGGGACCGGGGAGCTGTTTTTT. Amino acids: CASSLVLGSSSGTGELFF.

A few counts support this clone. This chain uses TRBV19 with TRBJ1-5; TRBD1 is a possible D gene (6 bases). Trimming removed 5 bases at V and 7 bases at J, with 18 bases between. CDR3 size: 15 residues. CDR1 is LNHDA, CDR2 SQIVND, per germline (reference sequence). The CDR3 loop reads CASSETTGLEQPQHF. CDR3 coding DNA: TGTGCCAGTAGTGAAACTACAGGGTTGGAGCAGCCCCAGCATTTT.

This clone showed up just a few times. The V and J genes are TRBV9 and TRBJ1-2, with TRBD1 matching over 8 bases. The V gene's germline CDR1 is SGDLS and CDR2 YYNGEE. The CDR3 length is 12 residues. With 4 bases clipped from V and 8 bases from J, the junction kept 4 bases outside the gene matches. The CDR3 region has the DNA TGTGCCAGCAGCCCAGGGACAGGAGGCTACACCTTC. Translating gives CASSPGTGGYTF.

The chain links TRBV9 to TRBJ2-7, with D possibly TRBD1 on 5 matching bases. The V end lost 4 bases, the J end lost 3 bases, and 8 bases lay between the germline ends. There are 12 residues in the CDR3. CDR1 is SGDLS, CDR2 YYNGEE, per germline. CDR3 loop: CASSTDNYEQYF. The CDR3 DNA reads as TGTGCCAGCAGCACGGACAACTACGAGCAGTACTTC.

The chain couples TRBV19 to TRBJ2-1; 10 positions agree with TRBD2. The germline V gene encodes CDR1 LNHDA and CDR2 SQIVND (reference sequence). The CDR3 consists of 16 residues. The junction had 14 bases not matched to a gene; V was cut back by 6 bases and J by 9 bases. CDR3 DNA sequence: TGTGCCAGTAGCACACCCTTCAGCGGGGGGGGGCCTGAGCAGTTCTTC. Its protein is CASSTPFSGGGPEQFF.

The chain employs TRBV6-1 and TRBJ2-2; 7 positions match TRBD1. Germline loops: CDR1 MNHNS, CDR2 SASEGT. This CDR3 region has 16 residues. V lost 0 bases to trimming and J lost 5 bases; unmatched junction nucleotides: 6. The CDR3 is CASSEARPGGTGELFF. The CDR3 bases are TGTGCCAGCAGTGAAGCTCGGCCAGGGGGTACCGGGGAGCTGTTTTTT.

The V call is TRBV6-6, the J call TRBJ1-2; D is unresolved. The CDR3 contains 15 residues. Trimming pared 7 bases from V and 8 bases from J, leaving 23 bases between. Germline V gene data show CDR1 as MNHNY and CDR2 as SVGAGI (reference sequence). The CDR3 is CASTRPGGVVQGYTF. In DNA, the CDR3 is TGTGCCAGCACTCGCCCGGGTGGCGTCGTTCAAGGCTACACCTTC.

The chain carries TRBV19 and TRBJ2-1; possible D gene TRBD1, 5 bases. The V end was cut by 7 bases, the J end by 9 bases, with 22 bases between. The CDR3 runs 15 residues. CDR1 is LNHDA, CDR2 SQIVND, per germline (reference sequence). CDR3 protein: CASIEQVRGSVEQFF. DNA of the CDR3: TGTGCCAGTATCGAACAGGTAAGAGGATCGGTTGAGCAGTTCTTC. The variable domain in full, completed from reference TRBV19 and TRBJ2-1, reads DGGITQSPKYLFRKEGQNVTLSCEQNLNHDAMYWYRQDPGQGLRLIYYSQIVNDFQKGDIAEGYSVSREKKESFPLTVTSAQKNPTAFYLCASIEQVRGSVEQFFGPGTRLTVL.

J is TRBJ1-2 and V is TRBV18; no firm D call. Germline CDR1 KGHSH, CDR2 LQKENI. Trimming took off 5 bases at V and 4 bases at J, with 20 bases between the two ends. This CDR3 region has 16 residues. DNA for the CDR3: TGTGCCAGCTCATCTTATGAACAGTCAGCAGGCTATGGCTACACCTTC. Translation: CASSSYEQSAGYGYTF. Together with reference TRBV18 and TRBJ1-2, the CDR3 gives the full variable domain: NAGVMQNPRHLVRRRGQEARLRCSPMKGHSHVYWYRQLPEEGLKFMVYLQKENIIDESGMPKERFSAEFPKEGPSILRIQQVVRGDSAAYFCASSSYEQSAGYGYTFGSGTRLTVV.

The CDR3 spells CASSRGLAGTGELFF. The CDR3 bases are TGTGCCAGCAGCCGTGGACTAGCGGGTACCGGGGAGCTGTTTTTT. The chain couples TRBV7-2 to TRBJ2-2, with 11 bases aligning to TRBD2. Trimming took 5 bases from V and 5 from J; bases not matched to a gene: 4. This CDR3 region has 15 residues. From germline, CDR1 is SGHTA and CDR2 FQGNSA.